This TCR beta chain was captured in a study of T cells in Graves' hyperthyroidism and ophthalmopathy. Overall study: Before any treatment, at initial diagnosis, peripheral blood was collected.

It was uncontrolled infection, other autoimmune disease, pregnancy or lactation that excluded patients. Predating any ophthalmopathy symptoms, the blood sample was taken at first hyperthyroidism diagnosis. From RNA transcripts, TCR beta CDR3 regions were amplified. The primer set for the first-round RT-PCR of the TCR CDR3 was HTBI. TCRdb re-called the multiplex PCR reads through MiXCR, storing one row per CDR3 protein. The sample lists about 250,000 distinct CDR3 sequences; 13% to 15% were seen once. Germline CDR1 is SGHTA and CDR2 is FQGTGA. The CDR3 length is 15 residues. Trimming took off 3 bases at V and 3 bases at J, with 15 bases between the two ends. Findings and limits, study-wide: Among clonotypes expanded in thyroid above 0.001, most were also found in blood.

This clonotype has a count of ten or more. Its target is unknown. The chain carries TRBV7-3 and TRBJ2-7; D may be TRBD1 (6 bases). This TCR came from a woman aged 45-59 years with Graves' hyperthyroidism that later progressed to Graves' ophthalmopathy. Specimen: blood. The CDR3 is CASSLGADYYYEQYF. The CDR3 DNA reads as TGTGCCAGCAGCTTGGGGGCCGACTACTACTACGAGCAGTACTTC. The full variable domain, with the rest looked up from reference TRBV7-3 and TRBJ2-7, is GAGVSQTPSNKVTEKGKYVELRCDPISGHTALYWYRQSLGQGPEFLIYFQGTGAADDSGLPNDRFFAVRPEGSVSTLKIQRTERGDSAVYLCASSLGADYYYEQYFGPGTRLTVT.